This TCR beta chain is from a study of cytomegalovirus exposure and HLA in healthy donors. As to this clone: What it recognizes is unknown.

The PCR used 60 Vbeta and 13 Jbeta primers. Sequencing used immunoSEQ multiplex PCR; TCRdb keeps in-frame clones, though not all of them. Of some 150,000 clones listed, around 80% are singletons. Whole-study results and caveats: The classifier reportedly diagnosed cytomegalovirus status with high specificity and sensitivity.

This clonotype originated in a woman aged 40 to 55 in good health and CMV-seropositive. Source material: PBMCs.

CDR3 sequence reads: CASSLPGTSGEETQYF. The CDR3 nucleotides read TGTGCCAGCAGTTTACCCGGGACTAGCGGAGAAGAGACCCAGTACTTC. The chain couples TRBV27 to TRBJ2-5, with TRBD2 matching over 11 bases. Germline loops: CDR1 MNHEY, CDR2 SMNVEV (reference sequence). The CDR3 has 16 amino acids. With V trimmed by 2 bases and J by 3 bases, 5 bases remained unmatched.